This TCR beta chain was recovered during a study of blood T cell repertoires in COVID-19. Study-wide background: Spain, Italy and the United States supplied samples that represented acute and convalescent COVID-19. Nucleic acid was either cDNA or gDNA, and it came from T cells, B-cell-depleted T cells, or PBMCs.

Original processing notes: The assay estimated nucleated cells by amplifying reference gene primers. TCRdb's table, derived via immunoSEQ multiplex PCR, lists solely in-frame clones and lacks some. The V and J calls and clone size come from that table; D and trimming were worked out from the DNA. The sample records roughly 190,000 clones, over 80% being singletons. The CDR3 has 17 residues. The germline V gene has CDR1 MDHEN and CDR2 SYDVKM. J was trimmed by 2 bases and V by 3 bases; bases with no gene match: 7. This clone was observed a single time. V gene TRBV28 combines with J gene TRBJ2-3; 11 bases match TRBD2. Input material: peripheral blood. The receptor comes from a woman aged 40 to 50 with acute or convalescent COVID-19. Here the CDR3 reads CASSFHLTSGDTDTQYF. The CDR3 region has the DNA TGTGCCAGCAGTTTTCATTTGACTAGCGGGGACACAGATACGCAGTATTTT. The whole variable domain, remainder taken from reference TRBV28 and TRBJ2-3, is DVKVTQSSRYLVKRTGEKVFLECVQDMDHENMFWYRQDPGLGLRLIYFSYDVKMKEKGDIPEGYSVSREKKERFSLILESASTNQTSMYLCASSFHLTSGDTDTQYFGPGTRLTVL.